The 5 T cell receptor beta chains listed next were all sequenced from one sample in a study of shared clonotypes between healthy human individuals. Cells designated naive CD8 were CD45RO-negative and were positively selected for CCR7, with terminally differentiated effector memory CD45RA+ cells excluded. Generated by immunoSEQ multiplex PCR, the TCRdb table keeps only in-frame clones and is missing some. Found here are approximately 600,000 clones, roughly 95% of them singletons; the top ten hold over 0.09%. Sequencing was done on a sample of naive CD8+ T cells sorted from blood. These receptors originate from a woman aged 25 to 39 in good health.

This chain uses TRBV4-1 with TRBJ1-5; D unresolved. V was clipped by 3 bases and J by 10 bases, with 13 bases between them. The CDR3 consists of 13 residues. Germline-derived CDR1 and CDR2 are MGHRA and YSYEKL. The CDR3 DNA sequence: TGCGCCAGCAGCCAGGCCGGGCTCCATCCCCAGCATTTT. It is translated as CASSQAGLHPQHF.

The chain has TRBV27 and TRBJ2-1, with D tentatively TRBD2 (5 bases). CDR1 is MNHEY, CDR2 SMNVEV, per germline (reference sequence). Trimming removed 2 bases at V and 6 bases at J, with 14 bases between. This CDR3 region has 15 residues. CDR3 region: CASSLRGRSVNEQFF. The CDR3 DNA reads as TGTGCCAGCAGTTTACGAGGGAGAAGTGTCAATGAGCAGTTCTTC.

This clone was detected only once. The chain joins TRBV5-3 to TRBJ1-5; D uncertain. TRBV5-3 is flagged as an ORF with uncertain function. This CDR3 is built from 16 residues. Trimming took off 0 bases at V and 5 bases at J, with 15 bases between the two ends. Here the CDR3 reads CARSLDRHLTDQPQHF. As DNA, the CDR3 is TGTGCCAGAAGCTTGGATCGTCACCTCACCGATCAGCCCCAGCATTTT.

The genes are TRBV27 and TRBJ2-5; no clear D gene. Between the trimmed V and J ends, which lost 0 bases and 2 bases, there was a span of 7 bases. This CDR3 has 14 residues. Germline V gene lookup returns CDR1 MNHEY and CDR2 SMNVEV (reference sequence). The CDR3 reads CASSLSPIQETQYF. DNA for the CDR3: TGTGCCAGCAGTTTATCTCCAATACAAGAGACCCAGTACTTC.

The chain combines TRBV13 with TRBJ2-7; 12 nucleotides agree with TRBD2. Looked up from germline, CDR1 is PRHDT and CDR2 is FYEKMQ (reference sequence). J was trimmed by 6 bases and V by 0 bases; bases with no gene match: 0. The CDR3 runs 14 residues. The CDR3 loop is CASSLGGLAGEQYF. CDR3 nucleotides: TGTGCCAGCAGCTTAGGGGGACTAGCGGGCGAGCAGTACTTC.